A selection of T cell receptor beta chains follows, all from one sample in a study of blood T cell repertoires in COVID-19. Profiled with immunoSEQ multiplex PCR; TCRdb holds only in-frame clones, not every one. The repertoire has about 150,000 clones, roughly 84% of them found once; the top ten carry about 8.1%. The sample consisted of peripheral blood. The receptors stem from a man aged 25-40 years with COVID-19, enrolled during active disease. CDR3s include the opening cysteine and the closing phenylalanine or tryptophan. The order of the fields is D gene, J gene, clone size, V gene, CDR3 protein, CDR3 DNA. D genes are given only for firm matches. Size tells how often a clone was seen (once, few, many) or the class of an expanded clone, and some rows leave it out.

>TRBD2|TRBJ2-3|-|TRBV9
CASKPLAGGPDTQYF
TGTGCCAGCAAGCCCCTAGCGGGAGGGCCAGATACGCAGTATTTT
>-|TRBJ1-2|-|TRBV6-1
CASSEGVAGNGYTF
TGTGCCAGCAGTGAAGGGGTAGCGGGGAATGGCTACACCTTC
>-|TRBJ1-1|-|TRBV19
CASSIDRKGSNTEAFF
TGTGCCAGTAGTATAGATCGGAAGGGGTCGAACACTGAAGCTTTCTTT
>-|TRBJ1-1|-|TRBV7-2
CASSPTGTGNTEAFF
TGTGCCAGCAGCCCCACAGGGACGGGGAACACTGAAGCTTTCTTT
>TRBD1|TRBJ1-5|-|TRBV4-2
CASSQDRSGTGVQPQHF
TGTGCCAGCAGCCAAGATCGCTCCGGGACAGGGGTTCAGCCCCAGCATTTT
>TRBD1|TRBJ2-7|-|TRBV19
CATKWGQGQGEQYF
TGTGCCACCAAGTGGGGACAGGGGCAAGGCGAGCAGTACTTC
>-|TRBJ2-6|-|TRBV6-5
CASSSSGANVLTF
TGTGCCAGCAGCTCTTCTGGGGCCAACGTCCTGACTTTC
>TRBD1|TRBJ2-7|-|TRBV28
CASSRQGQYF
TGTGCCAGCAGTAGACAGGGGCAGTACTTC
>-|TRBJ2-5|-|TRBV18
CASSPPSWRKTQYF
TGTGCCAGCTCACCACCGTCGTGGAGGAAGACCCAGTACTTC
>-|TRBJ2-5|-|TRBV21-1
CASSWGLAGGEETQYF
TGTGCCAGCAGTTGGGGACTAGCGGGGGGAGAAGAGACCCAGTACTTC
>TRBD1|TRBJ1-6|-|TRBV7-2
CASSVGQGSNSPLHF
TGTGCCAGCAGCGTTGGACAGGGAAGTAATTCACCCCTCCACTTT
>-|TRBJ1-4|-|TRBV3-1/TRBV3-2
CASSQDITGFNEKLFF
TGTGCCAGCAGCCAAGATATAACAGGCTTTAATGAAAAACTGTTTTTT
>TRBD1|TRBJ1-5|few|TRBV27
CASSPLGQVGNQPQHF
TGTGCCAGCAGTCCGCTTGGACAGGTGGGGAATCAGCCCCAGCATTTT
>-|TRBJ1-2|-|TRBV6-5
CASSYREGYGYTF
TGTGCCAGCAGTTACAGGGAGGGGTATGGCTACACCTTC
>-|TRBJ1-5|-|TRBV3-1/TRBV3-2
CASSHGQGSQPQHF
TGTGCCAGCAGCCACGGCCAGGGAAGCCAGCCCCAGCATTTT
>TRBD2|TRBJ2-1|-|TRBV19
CATTAQGLAGAVHNEQFF
TGTGCCACCACAGCCCAGGGACTAGCGGGAGCGGTCCACAATGAGCAGTTCTTC
>-|TRBJ2-7|-|TRBV4-3
CASSQDNRAFGEQYF
TGCGCCAGCAGCCAAGATAACAGGGCCTTCGGCGAGCAGTACTTC
>TRBD1|TRBJ2-7|once|TRBV29-1
CSAGQGSYEQYF
TGCAGCGCGGGACAGGGATCCTACGAGCAGTACTTC
>-|TRBJ1-5|-|TRBV28
CASSGQYSNQPQHF
TGTGCCAGCAGTGGACAGTATAGCAATCAGCCCCAGCATTTT
>-|TRBJ2-6|-|TRBV27
CASSPKPAGSGANVLTF
TGTGCCAGCAGTCCGAAACCCGCAGGCTCTGGGGCCAACGTCCTGACTTTC
>TRBD1|TRBJ2-2|-|TRBV6-1
CASSGIQGALAGELFF
TGTGCCAGCAGTGGGATACAGGGGGCGCTGGCCGGGGAGCTGTTTTTT
>TRBD2|TRBJ2-1|-|TRBV28
CASSSSVGGRINEQFF
TGTGCCAGCAGTTCGTCTGTTGGCGGGAGGATTAATGAGCAGTTCTTC
>-|TRBJ2-7|once|TRBV25-1
CASESGRKEYEQYF
TGTGCCAGCGAAAGTGGCAGGAAGGAATACGAGCAGTACTTC
>-|TRBJ1-5|few|TRBV19
CASSTVINQPQHF
TGTGCCAGTAGTACAGTTATCAATCAGCCCCAGCATTTT
>TRBD1|TRBJ1-4|-|TRBV7-3
CASSLRRTGQSF
TGTGCCAGCAGCTTACGTAGGACAGGACAGAGTTTT
>-|TRBJ1-1|-|TRBV9
CASSVEVVNTEAFF
TGTGCCAGCAGCGTCGAGGTGGTGAACACTGAAGCTTTCTTT
>TRBD1|TRBJ2-1|-|TRBV6-5
CASARTGSYNEQFF
TGTGCCAGCGCACGGACAGGGAGTTACAATGAGCAGTTCTTC
>TRBD1|TRBJ1-1|-|TRBV28
CASMTTGGSRGAFF
TGTGCCAGCATGACGACAGGGGGCAGTCGAGGAGCTTTCTTT
>TRBD1|TRBJ1-4|-|TRBV24-1
CATSDLPTGGGEKLFF
TGTGCCACCAGTGATTTACCGACAGGGGGTGGGGAAAAACTGTTTTTT
>-|TRBJ1-1|-|TRBV6-2/TRBV6-3
CASSWSPGDTEAFF
TGTGCCAGCAGTTGGTCCCCCGGTGACACTGAAGCTTTCTTT
>TRBD1|TRBJ2-5|-|TRBV28
CASGTAGKTQYF
TGTGCCAGCGGGACAGCCGGAAAGACCCAGTACTTC
>-|TRBJ1-2|-|TRBV28
CASSFQGRARGYTF
TGTGCCAGCAGTTTCCAGGGGCGTGCGAGGGGCTACACCTTC
>-|TRBJ2-6|-|TRBV6-5
CASSLGKSGANVLTF
TGTGCCAGCAGCCTCGGGAAGTCTGGGGCCAACGTCCTGACTTTC
>-|TRBJ1-2|-|TRBV2
CASSLQGSGYTF
TGTGCCAGCAGCCTACAGGGTAGCGGCTACACCTTC
>-|TRBJ2-7|many|TRBV27
CASSLRDTTYEQYF
TGTGCCAGCAGCCTCCGGGACACAACCTACGAGCAGTACTTC
>-|TRBJ2-1|-|TRBV21-1
CASNANRVIINEQFF
TGTGCCAGCAACGCAAATCGGGTGATTATCAATGAGCAGTTCTTC
>-|TRBJ2-7|-|TRBV5-4
CASSLGSALAYEQYF
TGTGCCAGCAGCTTGGGCAGCGCTCTAGCCTACGAGCAGTACTTC
>TRBD2|TRBJ2-1|-|TRBV28
CASSTLAAYISYNEQFF
TGTGCCAGCAGTACACTAGCGGCGTACATCTCCTACAATGAGCAGTTCTTC
>-|TRBJ1-2|-|TRBV7-8
CASNRRGDNYGYTF
TGTGCCAGCAACCGACGGGGGGATAACTATGGCTACACCTTC
>TRBD2|TRBJ2-3|once|TRBV5-1
CASSPGLALDTQYF
TGCGCCAGCAGCCCCGGACTAGCTTTAGATACGCAGTATTTT
>-|TRBJ2-2|-|TRBV6-4
CASRGEGDTGELFF
TGTGCCAGCAGGGGTGAGGGGGACACCGGGGAGCTGTTTTTT
>TRBD2|TRBJ2-7|-|TRBV6-6
CASTPSGTTEQYF
TGTGCCAGCACCCCCAGCGGGACCACCGAGCAGTACTTC
>-|TRBJ1-2|-|TRBV19
CASSLPGPYGYTF
TGTGCCAGTAGTTTGCCGGGTCCGTATGGCTACACCTTC
>TRBD1|TRBJ1-6|once|TRBV19
CASRDRVDSPLHF
TGTGCCAGTAGAGACAGGGTGGATTCACCCCTCCACTTT
>-|TRBJ1-5|once|TRBV15
CATSRDTGSNQPQHF
TGTGCCACCAGCAGAGATACGGGTAGCAATCAGCCCCAGCATTTT
>-|TRBJ2-1|-|TRBV29-1
CSVISGAYNEQFF
TGCAGCGTTATTAGCGGCGCCTACAATGAGCAGTTCTTC
>TRBD2|TRBJ2-2|-|TRBV6-2/TRBV6-3
CASSLTSGGRRLSSGELFF
TGTGCCAGCAGTTTGACTAGCGGGGGCCGACGACTTTCCTCCGGGGAGCTGTTTTTT
>TRBD1|TRBJ1-5|-|TRBV2
CASGGQGGSNQPQHF
TGTGCCAGCGGGGGACAGGGCGGCAGCAATCAGCCCCAGCATTTT
>TRBD1|TRBJ1-2|-|TRBV7-8
CASSLDGTAYGYTF
TGTGCCAGCAGCTTAGACGGGACAGCCTATGGCTACACCTTC
>TRBD2|TRBJ2-5|-|TRBV30
CAWSGGYTSGETQYF
TGTGCCTGGAGTGGGGGGTACACTAGCGGAGAGACCCAGTACTTC
>TRBD2|TRBJ2-3|-|TRBV2
CASSSPGLAVPSTDTQYF
TGTGCCAGCAGTTCCCCCGGACTAGCGGTACCTAGCACAGATACGCAGTATTTT
>TRBD1|TRBJ1-5|-|TRBV28
CASSLPQGNNQPQHF
TGTGCCAGCAGTCTACCACAGGGGAACAATCAGCCCCAGCATTTT
>-|TRBJ1-2|-|TRBV10-3
CAISESNRVGGYTF
TGTGCCATCAGTGAGTCCAACAGGGTGGGAGGCTACACCTTC
>-|TRBJ2-1|-|TRBV27
CASSLSRPKQTTEFF
TGTGCCAGCAGTTTATCGCGGCCCAAACAAACGACAGAGTTCTTC
>-|TRBJ1-2|-|TRBV7-9
CASTTQGRGYGYTF
TGTGCCAGCACCACGCAGGGAAGGGGCTATGGCTACACCTTC
>-|TRBJ2-7|-|TRBV5-4
CASGEDQARVQYF
TGTGCCAGCGGGGAGGACCAGGCCCGGGTGCAGTACTTC
>TRBD1|TRBJ1-3|-|TRBV7-9
CASSPRQGQDGNTIYF
TGTGCCAGCAGCCCAAGACAGGGGCAGGATGGAAACACCATATATTTT
>-|TRBJ2-1|-|TRBV4-1
CASSQDMYEQFF
TGCGCCAGCAGCCAAGATATGTATGAGCAGTTCTTC
>TRBD1|TRBJ1-5|-|TRBV28
CASSFGQGNRGNQPQHF
TGTGCCAGCAGTTTTGGACAGGGGAATAGGGGCAATCAGCCCCAGCATTTT